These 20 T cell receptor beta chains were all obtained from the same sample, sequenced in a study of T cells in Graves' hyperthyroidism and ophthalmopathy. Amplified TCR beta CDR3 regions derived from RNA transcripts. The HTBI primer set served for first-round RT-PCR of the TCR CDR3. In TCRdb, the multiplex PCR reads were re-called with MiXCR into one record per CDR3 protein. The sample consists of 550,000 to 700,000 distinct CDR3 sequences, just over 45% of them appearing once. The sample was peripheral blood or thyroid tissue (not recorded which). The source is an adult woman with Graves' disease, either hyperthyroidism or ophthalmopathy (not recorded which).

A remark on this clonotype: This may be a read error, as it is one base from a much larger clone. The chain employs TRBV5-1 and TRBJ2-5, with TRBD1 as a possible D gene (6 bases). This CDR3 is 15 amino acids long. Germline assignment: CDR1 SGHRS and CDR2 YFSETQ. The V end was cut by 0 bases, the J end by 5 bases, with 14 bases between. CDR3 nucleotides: TGCGCCAGCAGCTTGGAACAGGGTAATGGGGAGACCCAGTACTTC. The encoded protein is CASSLEQGNGETQYF.

CDR3 in DNA: TGTGCTAGTGGTCGGACCCCCGTCGATACGCAGTATTTT. Protein product: CASGRTPVDTQYF. The V call is TRBV12-5, the J call TRBJ2-3; D is ambiguous. The CDR3 has 13 amino acids. Trimming took 5 bases from V and 6 from J, leaving 12 bases between them. Germline V gives CDR1 LGHNT, CDR2 FRNRAP.

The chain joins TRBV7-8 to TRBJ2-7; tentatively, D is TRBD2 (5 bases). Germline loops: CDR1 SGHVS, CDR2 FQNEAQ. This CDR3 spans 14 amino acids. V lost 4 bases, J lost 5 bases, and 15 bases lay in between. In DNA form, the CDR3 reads TGTGCCAGCAGCTCCGGGATCGGGATCAACGAGCAGTACTTC. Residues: CASSSGIGINEQYF.

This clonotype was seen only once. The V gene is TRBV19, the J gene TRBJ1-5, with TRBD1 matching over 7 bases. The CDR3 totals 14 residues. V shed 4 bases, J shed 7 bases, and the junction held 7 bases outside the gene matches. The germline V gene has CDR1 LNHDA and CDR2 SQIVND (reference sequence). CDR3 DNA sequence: TGTGCCAGTAGTAGGCTCAGGGGGGCACAGCCCCAGCATTTT. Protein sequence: CASSRLRGAQPQHF.

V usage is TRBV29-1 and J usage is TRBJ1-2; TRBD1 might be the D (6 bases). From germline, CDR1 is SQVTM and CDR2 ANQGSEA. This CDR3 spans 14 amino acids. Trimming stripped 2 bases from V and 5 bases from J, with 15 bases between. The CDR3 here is CSVETGSLFYGYTF. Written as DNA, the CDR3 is TGCAGCGTTGAAACAGGGTCCCTTTTTTATGGCTACACCTTC.

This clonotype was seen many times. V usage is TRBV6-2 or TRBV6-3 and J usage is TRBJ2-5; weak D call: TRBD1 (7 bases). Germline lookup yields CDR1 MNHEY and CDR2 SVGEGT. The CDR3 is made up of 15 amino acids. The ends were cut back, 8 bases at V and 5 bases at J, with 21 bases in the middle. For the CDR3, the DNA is TGTGCCAGCGGGACAGCGGGCCCGGTCGGGGAGACCCAGTACTTC. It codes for CASGTAGPVGETQYF.

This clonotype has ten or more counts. CDR3 in DNA: TGCGCCAGCAGCTTAGCCAGCAATCAGCCCCAGCATTTT. It yields the protein CASSLASNQPQHF. The gene calls are TRBV5-1 and TRBJ1-5; D gene ambiguous. With 2 bases removed from V and 1 base from J, the gap between germline ends came to 4 bases. The length of the CDR3 is 13 residues. The germline gives CDR1 SGHRS, CDR2 YFSETQ. Full variable domain (rest looked up from reference TRBV5-1 and TRBJ1-5): KAGVTQTPRYLIKTRGQQVTLSCSPISGHRSVSWYQQTPGQGLQFLFEYFSETQRNKGNFPGRFSGRQFSNSRSEMNVSTLELGDSALYLCASSLASNQPQHFGDGTRLSIL.

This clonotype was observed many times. Here the CDR3 reads CSARPPRGLGNQPQHF. CDR3 in DNA: TGCAGTGCTAGACCCCCTCGGGGATTAGGCAATCAGCCCCAGCATTTT. The V and J genes are TRBV20-1 and TRBJ1-5; D is undetermined. Germline CDR1 is DFQATT and CDR2 is SNEGSKA (reference sequence). The germline V and J ends were trimmed by 2 bases and 2 bases, with 16 bases remaining between them. CDR3 length: 16 residues.

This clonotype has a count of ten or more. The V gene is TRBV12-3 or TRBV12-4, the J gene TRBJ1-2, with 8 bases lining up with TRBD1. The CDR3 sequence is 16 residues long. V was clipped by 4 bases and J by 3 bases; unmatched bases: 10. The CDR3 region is CASSCDRGGYHYGYTF. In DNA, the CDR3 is TGTGCCAGCAGTTGCGACAGGGGAGGATATCACTATGGCTACACCTTC.

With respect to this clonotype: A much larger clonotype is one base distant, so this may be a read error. The CDR3 here is CASSQPGSCGYTF. CDR3 nucleotide sequence: TGTGCCAGCAGCCAGCCGGGGAGCTGTGGCTACACCTTC. The V gene is TRBV3-1, the J gene TRBJ1-2; D gene ambiguous. The CDR3 runs to 13 residues. Germline V gives CDR1 LGHDT, CDR2 YNNKEL (reference sequence). V lost 3 bases and J 7 bases, leaving 12 bases between the germline ends.

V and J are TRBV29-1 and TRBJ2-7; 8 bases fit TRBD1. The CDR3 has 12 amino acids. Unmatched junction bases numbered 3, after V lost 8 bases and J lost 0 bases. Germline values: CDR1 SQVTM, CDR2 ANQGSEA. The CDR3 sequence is CSRQGPSYEQYF. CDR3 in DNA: TGCAGCCGACAGGGGCCCTCCTACGAGCAGTACTTC.

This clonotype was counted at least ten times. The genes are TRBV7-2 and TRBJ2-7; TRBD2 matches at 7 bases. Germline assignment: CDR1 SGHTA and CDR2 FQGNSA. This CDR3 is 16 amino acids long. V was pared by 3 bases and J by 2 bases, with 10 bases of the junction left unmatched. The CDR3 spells CASSLGPLASAYEQYF. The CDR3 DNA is TGTGCCAGCAGCTTGGGGCCACTAGCGAGCGCCTACGAGCAGTACTTC.

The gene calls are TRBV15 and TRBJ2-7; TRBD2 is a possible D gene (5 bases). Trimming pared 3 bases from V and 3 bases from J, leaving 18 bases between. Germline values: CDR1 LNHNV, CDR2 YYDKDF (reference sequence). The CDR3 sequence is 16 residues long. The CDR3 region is CATSSPRGIIGYEQYF. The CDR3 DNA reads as TGTGCCACCAGCAGCCCCCGGGGAATCATCGGCTACGAGCAGTACTTC.

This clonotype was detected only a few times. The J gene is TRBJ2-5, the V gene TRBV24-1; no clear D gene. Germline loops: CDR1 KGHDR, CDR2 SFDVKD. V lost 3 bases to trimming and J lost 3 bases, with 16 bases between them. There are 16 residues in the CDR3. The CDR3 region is CATSDPYQSTKETQYF. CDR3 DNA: TGTGCCACCAGTGATCCTTATCAAAGTACGAAAGAGACCCAGTACTTC.

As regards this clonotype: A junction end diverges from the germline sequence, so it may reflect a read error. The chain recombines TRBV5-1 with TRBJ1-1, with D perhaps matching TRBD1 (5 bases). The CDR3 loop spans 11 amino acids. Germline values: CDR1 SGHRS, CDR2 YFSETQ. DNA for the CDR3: TGCGCCAGCAGCTTGGTGGGGGAGGCTTACTTT. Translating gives CASSLVGEAYF.

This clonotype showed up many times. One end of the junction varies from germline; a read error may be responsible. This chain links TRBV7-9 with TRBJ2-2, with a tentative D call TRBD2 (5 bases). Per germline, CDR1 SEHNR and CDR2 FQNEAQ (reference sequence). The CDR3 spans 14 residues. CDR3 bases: TGCGCCAGCAGCCGAGGGCCGAACACCGGGGAGCTGTTTTTT. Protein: CASSRGPNTGELFF.

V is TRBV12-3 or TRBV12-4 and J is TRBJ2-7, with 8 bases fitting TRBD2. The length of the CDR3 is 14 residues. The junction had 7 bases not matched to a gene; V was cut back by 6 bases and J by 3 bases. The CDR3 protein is CASSGPAGGYEQYF. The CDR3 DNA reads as TGTGCCAGCAGCGGGCCGGCGGGAGGCTACGAGCAGTACTTC.

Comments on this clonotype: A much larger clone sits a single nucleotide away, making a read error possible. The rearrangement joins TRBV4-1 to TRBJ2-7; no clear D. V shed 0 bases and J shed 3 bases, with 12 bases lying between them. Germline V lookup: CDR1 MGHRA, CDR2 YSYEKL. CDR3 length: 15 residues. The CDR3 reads CASSQELSPLYEQYF. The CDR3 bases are TGCGCCAGCAGCCAAGAGCTGTCGCCCCTCTACGAGCAGTACTTC.

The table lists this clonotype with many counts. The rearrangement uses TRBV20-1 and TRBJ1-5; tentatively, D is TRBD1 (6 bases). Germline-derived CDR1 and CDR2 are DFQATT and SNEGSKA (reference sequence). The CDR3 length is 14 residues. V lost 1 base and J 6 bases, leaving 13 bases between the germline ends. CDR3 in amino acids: CSARGGGGGQPQHF. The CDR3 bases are TGCAGTGCTAGAGGGGGGGGCGGGGGTCAGCCCCAGCATTTT.

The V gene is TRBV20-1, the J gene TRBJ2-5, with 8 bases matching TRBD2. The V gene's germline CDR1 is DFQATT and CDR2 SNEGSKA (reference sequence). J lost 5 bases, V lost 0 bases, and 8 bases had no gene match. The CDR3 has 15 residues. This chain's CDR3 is CSARDLREGLETQYF. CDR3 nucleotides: TGCAGTGCTAGAGATCTACGGGAGGGCCTGGAGACCCAGTACTTC.